Below, 8 T cell receptor beta chains from the same sample are listed, as sequenced in a study of cytomegalovirus exposure and HLA in healthy donors. 13 Jbeta primers and 60 Vbeta primers were used for the PCR. The table came from immunoSEQ multiplex PCR; TCRdb's copy has only in-frame clones and leaves some out. The repertoire holds approximately 110,000 clones, with about 80% as singletons. The source material was PBMCs. These receptors were taken from a woman aged 50 to 65 in good health and CMV-seropositive.

This chain connects TRBV9 to TRBJ1-2, with D possibly being TRBD1 (5 bases). CDR1 and CDR2 from the germline V gene are SGDLS and YYNGEE. V was pared by 3 bases and J by 1 base, with 7 bases between. CDR3 size: 13 residues. The CDR3, as DNA: TGTGCCAGCAGCGAGACAGTTAACTATGGCTACACCTTC. This encodes CASSETVNYGYTF.

The chain couples TRBV18 to TRBJ2-3, with 12 bases that match TRBD2. From germline, CDR1 is KGHSH and CDR2 LQKENI. With V trimmed by 2 bases and J by 1 base, 1 base remained unmatched. The CDR3 spans 16 residues. This CDR3 reads CASSPRLAGGTDTQYF. CDR3 DNA sequence: TGTGCCAGCTCACCAAGACTAGCGGGGGGCACAGATACGCAGTATTTT.

This clone was seen a single time. Its ends do not fully match the called genes, so a read error is possible. V and J are TRBV27 and TRBJ2-6, with D maybe TRBD2 (5 bases). CDR3 size: 13 residues. Germline V lookup: CDR1 MNHEY, CDR2 SMNVEV (reference sequence). The CDR3 DNA reads TGTGCCAGCAGTTTCCCGAGGGCCAACGGCCTGACTTTC. Its protein is CASSFPRANGLTF.

The chain employs TRBV19 and TRBJ1-1; tentative D call: TRBD1 (5 bases). The V end was cut by 6 bases, the J end by 7 bases, with 12 bases between. CDR3 length: 12 residues. Germline CDR1 and CDR2: LNHDA and SQIVND (reference sequence). CDR3 region: CASSWGGDEAFF. Written as DNA, the CDR3 is TGTGCCAGTAGCTGGGGAGGGGATGAAGCTTTCTTT.

This clone was seen a few times. The chain couples TRBV11-3 to TRBJ1-1; TRBD1 matches 8 bases. CDR1 and CDR2 from the germline V gene are SGHNT and YENEEA. The J segment lost 1 base and the V segment lost 5 bases, leaving 3 bases of the junction unmatched. The CDR3 consists of 14 residues. CDR3 sequence (DNA): TGTGCCAGCAGCCCGGGGACAGGGAACACTGAAGCTTTCTTT. This codes for CASSPGTGNTEAFF.

The chain carries TRBV28 and TRBJ2-7, with a tentative D call TRBD1 (6 bases). CDR1 and CDR2 from the germline V gene are MDHEN and SYDVKM. This CDR3 is 13 amino acids long. Trimming removed 5 bases from V and 8 bases from J, with 16 bases in between. Here the CDR3 DNA reads TGTGCCAGCAGTCCCACCACCACAGGGAAGCAGTACTTC. Amino acids: CASSPTTTGKQYF.

The gene calls are TRBV9 and TRBJ1-3; D unclear. Germline V lookup: CDR1 SGDLS, CDR2 YYNGEE. V lost 0 bases and J 0 bases, leaving 4 bases between the germline ends. The CDR3 is made up of 14 amino acids. The CDR3 DNA reads TGTGCCAGCAGCGTAGACTACTCTGGAAACACCATATATTTT. This translates into CASSVDYSGNTIYF.

V is TRBV5-4 and J is TRBJ2-3; D gene ambiguous. Between the trimmed V and J ends, which lost 2 bases and 5 bases, there was a span of 6 bases. The CDR3 consists of 12 residues. Germline-derived CDR1 and CDR2 are SGHNT and YYREEE (reference sequence). CDR3: CASSFSRDTQYF. In DNA, the CDR3 is TGTGCCAGCAGCTTTAGTAGAGATACGCAGTATTTT.